Shown below are 29 T cell receptor beta chains from a single sample sequenced in a study of cytotoxic CD8 clonotypes in ibrutinib-treated CLL. Data came from immunoSEQ multiplex PCR; TCRdb stores just in-frame clones and leaves some out. The repertoire holds about 310,000 clones, more than 65% seen once, with about 6.7% in the top ten. The material sequenced was PBMCs, taken before ibrutinib treatment. The receptors originated from a human donor with chronic lymphocytic leukemia.

The chain has TRBV4-2 and TRBJ1-1; the match to TRBD1 covers 7 bases. This CDR3 has 14 amino acids. Trimming removed 4 bases from V and 5 bases from J; junction bases left unmatched: 7. CDR1 is LGHNA, CDR2 YNFKEQ, per germline. This CDR3 is CASSPRQGGTEAFF. The CDR3 bases are TGTGCCAGCAGCCCCAGACAGGGAGGGACTGAAGCTTTCTTT.

The chain has TRBV29-1 and TRBJ1-1; possible D gene TRBD1, 6 bases. V lost 7 bases to trimming and J lost 4 bases, with 22 bases between them. Germline V gene data show CDR1 as SQVTM and CDR2 as ANQGSEA. CDR3 length equals 15 residues. The CDR3 DNA reads as TGCAGCGCGAGGGATACCGGGACATCCGCCACTGAAGCTTTCTTT. Amino acid sequence: CSARDTGTSATEAFF.

The genes are TRBV10-3 and TRBJ2-1; 7 nucleotides agree with TRBD2. The CDR3 contains 19 residues. V lost 11 bases, J lost 0 bases, and 22 bases stayed unmatched. Germline CDR1 ENHRY, CDR2 SYGVKD. The CDR3 bases are TGTGCCTCCGGACAAGGGGCTAGCGGTCAAGGTAGCTCCTACAATGAGCAGTTCTTC. This gives the protein CASGQGASGQGSSYNEQFF.

The rearrangement uses TRBV28 and TRBJ2-7; 9 bases fit TRBD2. V shed 8 bases and J 5 bases; nucleotides not matched to a gene: 7. Germline V lookup: CDR1 MDHEN, CDR2 SYDVKM. The CDR3 runs 13 residues. CDR3 DNA sequence: TGTGCCAGCGAGATAGCGGGAGTCCACGAGCAGTACTTC. This encodes CASEIAGVHEQYF.

The chain carries TRBV18 and TRBJ1-1; no definite D call. The germline CDR1 and CDR2 sequences are KGHSH and LQKENI. Trimming pared 2 bases from V and 0 bases from J, leaving 7 bases between. This CDR3 comprises 14 residues. The CDR3 reads CASSPELMNTEAFF. The CDR3 region has the DNA TGTGCCAGCTCACCAGAATTAATGAACACTGAAGCTTTCTTT.

This clone was observed a single time. The rearrangement uses TRBV6-1 and TRBJ1-4; D is unresolved. Germline V gives CDR1 MNHNS, CDR2 SASEGT. The V end lost 2 bases, the J end lost 5 bases, and 12 bases lay between the germline ends. The CDR3 spans 15 residues. The CDR3 here is CASSEFVIFNEKLFF. In nucleotides, the CDR3 is TGTGCCAGCAGTGAATTTGTGATATTCAATGAAAAACTGTTTTTT.

This clone occurred a few times. The gene calls are TRBV10-3 and TRBJ1-5; perhaps TRBD1 as D (5 bases). The CDR3 consists of 14 residues. The V end lost 8 bases, the J end lost 5 bases, and 16 bases lay between the germline ends. Germline V gene data show CDR1 as ENHRY and CDR2 as SYGVKD. This CDR3 is CAISSGRSDQPQHF. DNA of the CDR3: TGTGCCATCTCGTCAGGGCGGTCGGATCAGCCCCAGCATTTT.

This chain connects TRBV7-6 to TRBJ2-3; maybe TRBD1 (6 bases). The V end was cut by 1 base, the J end by 4 bases, with 12 bases between. The CDR3 loop spans 15 amino acids. Germline-derived CDR1 and CDR2 are SGHVS and FNYEAQ. DNA for the CDR3: TGTGCCAGCAGCTTAGGAGGGGGAGAGGCAGATACGCAGTATTTT. Its protein is CASSLGGGEADTQYF.

The rearrangement links TRBV12-5 to TRBJ2-3; 11 nucleotides align to TRBD2. Germline assignment: CDR1 LGHNT and CDR2 FRNRAP. Unmatched junction bases numbered 10, after V lost 3 bases and J lost 2 bases. The CDR3 is 18 amino acids. DNA for the CDR3: TGTGCTAGTGGTTTCCCCCCCGGACTAGCGGGCCTCACAGATACGCAGTATTTT. It is translated as CASGFPPGLAGLTDTQYF.

The chain recombines TRBV4-1 with TRBJ1-2; TRBD1 matches at 9 bases. The CDR3 has 15 amino acids. The germline CDR1 and CDR2 sequences are MGHRA and YSYEKL. Trimming cost V 0 bases and J 7 bases; bases outside gene matches: 6. The CDR3 sequence is CASSQDNRGRLGYTF. CDR3 sequence (DNA): TGCGCCAGCAGCCAAGATAACAGGGGGCGCCTTGGCTACACCTTC.

V and J are TRBV30 and TRBJ2-7; tentatively, D is TRBD1 or TRBD2 (5 bases each). In germline, CDR1 is GTSNPN, CDR2 SVGIG (reference sequence). V lost 1 base and J lost 1, with 11 bases in between. CDR3 length: 14 residues. The CDR3 here is CAWSAGTLSYEQYF. In DNA, the CDR3 is TGTGCCTGGAGTGCAGGGACCCTTTCCTACGAGCAGTACTTC. Full variable domain (outside the CDR3, taken from reference TRBV30 and TRBJ2-7): SQTIHQWPATLVQPVGSPLSLECTVEGTSNPNLYWYRQAAGRGLQLLFYSVGIGQISSEVPQNLSASRPQDRQFILSSKKLLLSDSGFYLCAWSAGTLSYEQYFGPGTRLTVT.

The chain couples TRBV10-3 to TRBJ1-1; D call uncertain. Germline V CDR1 and CDR2: ENHRY, SYGVKD. CDR3 length equals 13 residues. The V gene lost 6 bases and the J gene lost 9 bases, with 17 bases spanning the gap. The CDR3 sequence: CAIRSPGKVKAFF. The CDR3, as DNA: TGTGCCATCAGATCTCCGGGGAAAGTAAAAGCTTTCTTT.

This clone has just a few counts. The chain links TRBV28 to TRBJ1-1; 9 positions match TRBD1. CDR3 length: 15 residues. J lost 2 bases, V lost 8 bases, and 9 bases had no gene match. Germline values: CDR1 MDHEN, CDR2 SYDVKM. CDR3 DNA: TGTGCCAGCGGAAAACAGGGGGCTTTAAACACTGAAGCTTTCTTT. It yields the protein CASGKQGALNTEAFF.

This clone was counted only a few times. The chain recombines TRBV19 with TRBJ2-1; TRBD2 aligns across 8 bases. CDR1 and CDR2 from the germline V gene are LNHDA and SQIVND (reference sequence). The CDR3 spans 15 residues. V lost 7 bases and J lost 9; bases outside the gene matches: 14. The DNA of the CDR3 is TGTGCCAGTAACAACCGGGGGGGAAGGCATGGTGAGCAGTTCTTC. It translates to CASNNRGGRHGEQFF.

V is TRBV9 and J is TRBJ2-1; D ambiguous. There are 12 residues in the CDR3. Germline V gene sequence: CDR1 SGDLS, CDR2 YYNGEE. V was cut by 0 bases and J by 10 bases, with 8 bases left in between. The CDR3 bases are TGTGCCAGCAGCGTAGGGAGCAGGGAGCAGTTCTTC. Its translation: CASSVGSREQFF.

This clone occurred a few times. This chain connects TRBV7-6 to TRBJ2-1; D perhaps matches TRBD1 (6 bases). CDR3 length equals 14 residues. CDR1 SGHVS and CDR2 FNYEAQ come from the germline V gene. Trimming took 3 bases from V and 1 from J, leaving 7 bases between them. The CDR3: CASSLDRSYNEQFF. The CDR3 DNA reads as TGTGCCAGCAGCTTGGACAGATCCTACAATGAGCAGTTCTTC.

The chain employs TRBV6-4 and TRBJ2-1; D is possibly TRBD2 (6 bases). The germline gives CDR1 MRHNA, CDR2 SNTAGT. The length of the CDR3 is 14 residues. V was cut by 2 bases and J by 7 bases, with 12 bases left in between. Written as DNA, the CDR3 is TGTGCCAGCAGTGACGGGGGGTGGTTAAATGAGCAGTTCTTC. Translated: CASSDGGWLNEQFF.

This chain links TRBV27 with TRBJ1-1, with TRBD1 as a possible D gene (5 bases). The germline V gene has CDR1 MNHEY and CDR2 SMNVEV (reference sequence). The CDR3 loop spans 14 amino acids. The V end lost 3 bases, the J end lost 1 base, and 9 bases lay between the germline ends. The CDR3 sequence: CASSFPGRNTEAFF. As DNA, the CDR3 is TGTGCCAGCAGTTTCCCGGGACGGAACACTGAAGCTTTCTTT.

The rearrangement joins TRBV4-1 to TRBJ2-5; the D gene could be TRBD1 or TRBD2 (5 bases each). Germline V gives CDR1 MGHRA, CDR2 YSYEKL. This CDR3 is 15 amino acids long. V was clipped by 3 bases and J by 9 bases, with 20 bases between them. CDR3 protein: CASSQINPGPTAQYF. The CDR3 DNA sequence: TGCGCCAGCAGCCAGATCAACCCGGGGCCTACGGCCCAGTACTTC.

This clone was detected only once. The chain is built from TRBV5-1 and TRBJ1-1; D may be TRBD1 (6 bases). Trimming took 5 bases from V and 2 from J, leaving 10 bases between them. The V gene's germline CDR1 is SGHRS and CDR2 YFSETQ. CDR3 length: 13 residues. CDR3 amino acids: CASRATGNTEAFF. In DNA form, the CDR3 reads TGCGCCAGCAGGGCGACAGGTAACACTGAAGCTTTCTTT.

The chain links TRBV15 to TRBJ2-1, with D unclear. Looked up from germline, CDR1 is LNHNV and CDR2 is YYDKDF (reference sequence). CDR3 length: 15 amino acids. With 0 bases removed from V and 6 bases from J, the gap between germline ends came to 12 bases. CDR3 DNA sequence: TGTGCCACCAGCAGAGATCTTGGACGTGGCAATGAGCAGTTCTTC. This codes for CATSRDLGRGNEQFF.

The CDR3 DNA follows: TGTGCCAGCAGCCACCAACAGGGGAATGGTGGTTATGGCTACACCTTC. Translated, it gives CASSHQQGNGGYGYTF. The chain couples TRBV4-2 to TRBJ1-2; 7 bases map to TRBD1. CDR3 length: 16 amino acids. Germline assignment: CDR1 LGHNA and CDR2 YNFKEQ. J gave up 5 bases and V 3 bases, and 12 bases lay outside the gene matches.

The CDR3 here is CASSLYYSSETQYF. The CDR3 bases are TGTGCCAGCAGCTTGTATTACAGCTCCGAGACCCAGTACTTC. The rearrangement links TRBV5-4 to TRBJ2-5; D uncertain. CDR3 length: 14 amino acids. Germline V gene lookup returns CDR1 SGHNT and CDR2 YYREEE (reference sequence). V was trimmed by 1 base and J by 5 bases, leaving 12 bases between them.

The chain recombines TRBV30 with TRBJ2-7, with TRBD1 as a possible D gene (5 bases). CDR3 length equals 17 residues. The germline V and J ends were trimmed by 0 bases and 1 base, with 19 bases remaining between them. Germline V CDR1 and CDR2: GTSNPN, SVGIG (reference sequence). The CDR3 DNA sequence: TGTGCCTGGAGTGTATGGGGCCAAAGGCTTGGATCCTACGAGCAGTACTTC. Translating it yields CAWSVWGQRLGSYEQYF.

CDR3 nucleotides: TGTGCCAGCAGCCTTCGACAGGGCCTCTATGGCTACACCTTC. Protein product: CASSLRQGLYGYTF. The V and J genes are TRBV9 and TRBJ1-2, with 7 positions matching TRBD1. CDR1 is SGDLS, CDR2 YYNGEE, per germline. The CDR3 totals 14 residues. J was trimmed by 4 bases and V by 4 bases; bases with no gene match: 7.

V is TRBV4-2 and J is TRBJ2-7; 9 nucleotides line up with TRBD2. This CDR3 spans 16 amino acids. The V gene's germline CDR1 is LGHNA and CDR2 YNFKEQ. The trim removed 1 base at V and 4 bases at J, leaving 8 bases unmatched. The CDR3 bases are TGTGCCAGCAGCCAAGGTCGACTAGCGGAGGGGTACGAGCAGTACTTC. The encoded protein is CASSQGRLAEGYEQYF.

Only one count was recorded for this clone. The V and J genes are TRBV15 and TRBJ2-2; TRBD2 aligns across 8 bases. Trimming cost V 6 bases and J 0 bases; bases outside gene matches: 6. The CDR3 length is 16 residues. Germline V CDR1 and CDR2: LNHNV, YYDKDF (reference sequence). CDR3 in DNA: TGTGCCACCAGAGTTTTAGCGGGAACGAACACCGGGGAGCTGTTTTTT. Its protein is CATRVLAGTNTGELFF. Combining the CDR3 with reference TRBV15 and TRBJ2-2 gives the whole variable domain DAMVIQNPRYQVTQFGKPVTLSCSQTLNHNVMYWYQQKSSQAPKLLFHYYDKDFNNEADTPDNFQSRRPNTSFCFLDIRSPGLGDTAMYLCATRVLAGTNTGELFFGEGSRLTVL.

This rearrangement joins TRBV10-3 to TRBJ2-3; 9 bases match TRBD1. Germline assignment: CDR1 ENHRY and CDR2 SYGVKD. The CDR3 loop spans 14 amino acids. J lost 5 bases, V lost 1 base, and 1 base had no gene match. DNA of the CDR3: TGTGCCATCAGTGAGTGGGACAGGGTAGATACGCAGTATTTT. The encoded protein is CAISEWDRVDTQYF.

The genes are TRBV28 and TRBJ1-5, with D unresolved. V lost 3 bases and J lost 2, with 11 bases in between. The CDR3 runs 15 residues. Germline-derived CDR1 and CDR2 are MDHEN and SYDVKM. CDR3 region: CASSFEGWGNQPQHF. For the CDR3, the DNA is TGTGCCAGCAGTTTTGAGGGTTGGGGCAATCAGCCCCAGCATTTT.